What follows describes a single T cell receptor beta chain. The V and J ends lost 0 bases and 1 base, in that order; junction bases with no gene match: 8. Germline V gene sequence: CDR1 SGDLS, CDR2 YYNGEE. The CDR3 loop spans 17 amino acids. The data stem from a study of blood T cell repertoires in COVID-19. Study background: Sites in the United States, Italy and Spain provided acute and convalescent COVID-19 samples. Sources were T cells, B-cell-depleted T cells, or PBMCs; the material itself was cDNA or gDNA.

Original processing methods: How many nucleated cells were present was estimated from reference gene primer amplification. The repertoire was sequenced with immunoSEQ multiplex PCR; TCRdb's copy has only in-frame clones and lacks some. The V and J calls and clone size come from that table; D and trimming were worked out from the DNA. The sample includes tens of thousands of clones, 82% seen only once; the top ten take 11%. This sequence originates from a man aged 50-59 years with acute or convalescent COVID-19. This chain joins TRBV9 and TRBJ2-3; 7 nucleotides match TRBD2. The specimen sequenced was peripheral blood. The CDR3 sequence: CASSVVGGSVGTDTQYF. CDR3 coding DNA: TGTGCCAGCAGCGTAGTAGGCGGGAGCGTCGGCACAGATACGCAGTATTTT.